This T cell receptor beta chain was recorded in a study of blood T cell repertoires in COVID-19. Study-wide background: T cells, B-cell-depleted T cells, or PBMCs provided the cDNA or gDNA that served as material.

Seattle enrolled patients during active infection and tracked them longitudinally. Assay: immunoSEQ multiplex PCR; the TCRdb copy retains only in-frame clones and omits some. The profile shows about 160,000 clones, less than 85% of them singletons. Losses at the gene ends were 3 bases for V and 7 bases for J; bases not matched to a gene: 5. There are 13 residues in the CDR3. Germline CDR1 is GTSNPN and CDR2 is SVGIG (reference sequence). The sample consisted of peripheral blood. The receptor's source is a woman in her thirties or forties with COVID-19, enrolled during active disease. The rearrangement links TRBV30 to TRBJ2-2; 7 bases line up with TRBD1. DNA of the CDR3: TGTGCCTGGAGGACAGGGATTAGCGGGGAGCTGTTTTTT. Residues: CAWRTGISGELFF.